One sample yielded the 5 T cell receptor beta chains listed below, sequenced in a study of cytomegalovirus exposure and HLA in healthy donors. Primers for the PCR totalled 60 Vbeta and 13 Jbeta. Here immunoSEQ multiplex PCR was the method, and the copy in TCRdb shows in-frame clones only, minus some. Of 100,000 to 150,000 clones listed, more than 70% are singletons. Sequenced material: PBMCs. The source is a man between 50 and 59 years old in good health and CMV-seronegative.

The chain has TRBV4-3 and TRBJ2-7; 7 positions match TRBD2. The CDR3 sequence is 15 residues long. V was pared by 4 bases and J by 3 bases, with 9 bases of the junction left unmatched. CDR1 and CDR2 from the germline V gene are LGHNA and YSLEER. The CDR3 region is CASSRGGGSSYEQYF. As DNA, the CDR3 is TGCGCCAGCAGCCGCGGCGGCGGGAGTAGCTACGAGCAGTACTTC.

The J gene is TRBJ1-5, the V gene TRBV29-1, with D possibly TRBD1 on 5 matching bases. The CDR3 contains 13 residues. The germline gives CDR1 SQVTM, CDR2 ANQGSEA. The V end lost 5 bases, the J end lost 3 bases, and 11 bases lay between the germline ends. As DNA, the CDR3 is TGCAGCGTTTCCGGGGACTTCAATCAGCCCCAGCATTTT. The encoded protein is CSVSGDFNQPQHF.

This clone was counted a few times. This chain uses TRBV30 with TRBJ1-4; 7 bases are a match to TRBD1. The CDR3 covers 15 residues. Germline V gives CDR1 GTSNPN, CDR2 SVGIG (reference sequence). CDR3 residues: CPLRRYGTVDEKLFF. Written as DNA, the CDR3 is TGTCCCTTAAGAAGATACGGGACAGTAGACGAAAAACTGTTTTTT. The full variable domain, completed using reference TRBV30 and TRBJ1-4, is SQTIHQWPATLVQPVGSPLSLECTVEGTSNPNLYWYRQAAGRGLQLLFYSVGIGQISSEVPQNLSASRPQDRQFILSSKKLLLSDSGFYLCPLRRYGTVDEKLFFGSGTQLSVL.

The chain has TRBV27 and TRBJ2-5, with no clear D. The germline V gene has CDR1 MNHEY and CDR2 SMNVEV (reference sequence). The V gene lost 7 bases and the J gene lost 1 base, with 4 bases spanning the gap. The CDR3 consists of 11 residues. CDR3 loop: CASTLQETQYF. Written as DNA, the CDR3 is TGTGCCAGCACCCTCCAAGAGACCCAGTACTTC.

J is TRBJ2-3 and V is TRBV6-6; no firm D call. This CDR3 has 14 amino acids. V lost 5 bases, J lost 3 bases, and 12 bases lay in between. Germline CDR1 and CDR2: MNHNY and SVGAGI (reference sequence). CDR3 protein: CASSQTGKTDTQYF. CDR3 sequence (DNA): TGTGCCAGCAGTCAAACCGGTAAAACAGATACGCAGTATTTT.